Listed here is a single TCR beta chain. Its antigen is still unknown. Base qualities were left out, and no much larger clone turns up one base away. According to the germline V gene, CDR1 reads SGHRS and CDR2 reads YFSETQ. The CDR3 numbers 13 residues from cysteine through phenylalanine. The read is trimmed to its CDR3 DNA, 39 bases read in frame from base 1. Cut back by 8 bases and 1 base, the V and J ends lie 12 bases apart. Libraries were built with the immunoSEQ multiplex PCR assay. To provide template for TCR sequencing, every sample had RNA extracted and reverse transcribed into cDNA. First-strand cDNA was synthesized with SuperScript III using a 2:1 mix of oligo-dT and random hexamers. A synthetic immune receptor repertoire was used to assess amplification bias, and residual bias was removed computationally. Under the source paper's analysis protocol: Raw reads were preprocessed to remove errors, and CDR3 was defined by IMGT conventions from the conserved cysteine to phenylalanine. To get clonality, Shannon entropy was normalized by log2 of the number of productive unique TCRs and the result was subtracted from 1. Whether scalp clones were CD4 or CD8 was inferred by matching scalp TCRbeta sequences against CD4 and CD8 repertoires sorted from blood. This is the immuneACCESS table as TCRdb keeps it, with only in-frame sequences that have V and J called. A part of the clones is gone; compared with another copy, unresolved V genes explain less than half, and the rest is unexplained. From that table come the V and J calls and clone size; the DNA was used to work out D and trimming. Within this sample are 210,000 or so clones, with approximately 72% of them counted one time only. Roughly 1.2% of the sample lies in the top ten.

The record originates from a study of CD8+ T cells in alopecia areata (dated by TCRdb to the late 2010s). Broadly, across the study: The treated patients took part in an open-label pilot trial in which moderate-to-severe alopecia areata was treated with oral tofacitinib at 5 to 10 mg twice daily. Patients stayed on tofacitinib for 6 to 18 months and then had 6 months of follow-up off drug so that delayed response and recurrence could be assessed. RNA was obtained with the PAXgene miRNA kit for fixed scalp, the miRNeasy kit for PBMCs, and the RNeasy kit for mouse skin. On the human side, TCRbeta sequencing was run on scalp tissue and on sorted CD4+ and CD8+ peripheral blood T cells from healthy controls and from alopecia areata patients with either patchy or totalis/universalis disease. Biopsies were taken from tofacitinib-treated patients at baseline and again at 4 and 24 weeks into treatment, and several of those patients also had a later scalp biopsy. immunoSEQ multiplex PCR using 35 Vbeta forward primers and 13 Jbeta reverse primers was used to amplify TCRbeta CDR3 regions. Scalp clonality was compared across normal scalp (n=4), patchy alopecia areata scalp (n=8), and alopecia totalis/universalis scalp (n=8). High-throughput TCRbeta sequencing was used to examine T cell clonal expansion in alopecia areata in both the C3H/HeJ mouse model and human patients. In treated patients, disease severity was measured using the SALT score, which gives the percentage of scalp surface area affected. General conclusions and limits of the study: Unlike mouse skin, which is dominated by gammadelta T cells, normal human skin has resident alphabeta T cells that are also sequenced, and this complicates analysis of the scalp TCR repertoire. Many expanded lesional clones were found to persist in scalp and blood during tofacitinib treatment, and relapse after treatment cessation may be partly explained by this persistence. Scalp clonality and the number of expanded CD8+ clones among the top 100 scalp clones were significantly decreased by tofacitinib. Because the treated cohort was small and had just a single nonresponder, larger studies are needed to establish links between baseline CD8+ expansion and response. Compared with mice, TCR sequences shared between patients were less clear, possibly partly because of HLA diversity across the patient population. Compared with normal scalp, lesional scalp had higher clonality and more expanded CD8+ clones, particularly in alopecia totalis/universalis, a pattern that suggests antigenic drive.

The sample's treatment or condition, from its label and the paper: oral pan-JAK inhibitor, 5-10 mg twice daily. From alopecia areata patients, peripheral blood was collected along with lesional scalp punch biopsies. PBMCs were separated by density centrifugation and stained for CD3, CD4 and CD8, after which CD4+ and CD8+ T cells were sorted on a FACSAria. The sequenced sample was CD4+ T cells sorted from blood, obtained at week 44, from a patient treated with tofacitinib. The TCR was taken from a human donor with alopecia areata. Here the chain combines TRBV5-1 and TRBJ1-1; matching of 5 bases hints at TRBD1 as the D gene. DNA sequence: TGCGCCAGTAGCAGGGAGCAGAACACTGAAGCTTTCTTT. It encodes CASSREQNTEAFF.